This T cell receptor (beta chain) was observed in a study of blood T cell repertoires in COVID-19. The overall study: COVID-19 samples, acute and convalescent, were from the United States, Italy and Spain. T cells, B-cell-depleted T cells, or PBMCs provided the cDNA or gDNA that served as material.

Original data processing: Amplified reference gene primers provided the basis for estimating nucleated cell counts. Assay used: immunoSEQ multiplex PCR; TCRdb lists only in-frame clones, some missing. V and J calls and clone size follow that table, whereas D and trimming were derived from the DNA. The data show 250,000 to 300,000 clones, nearly 90% seen once. The Seattle site enrolled patients during active infection and followed them longitudinally. The V gene's germline CDR1 is LNHDA and CDR2 SQIVND (reference sequence). The CDR3 consists of 15 residues. Trimming left V 7 bases short and J 3 bases short, with 16 bases between.

The specimen sequenced was peripheral blood. The sequence came from a woman aged 60-75 years with COVID-19, enrolled during active disease. The rearrangement uses TRBV19 and TRBJ2-1; TRBD2 is a possible D gene (6 bases). This chain's CDR3 is CASTPGGSSYNEQFF. The CDR3, as DNA: TGTGCCAGTACCCCTGGGGGGAGTAGCTACAATGAGCAGTTCTTC.